This TCR beta chain was sequenced for a study of regulatory T cells in long-lasting Graves disease. Study results and caveats: Thyroid tissue was not sampled; only peripheral blood was.

CDR1 and CDR2 from the germline V gene are LNHNV and YYDKDF (reference sequence). The CDR3 runs to 18 residues. V lost 0 bases and J 0 bases, leaving 17 bases between the germline ends. This clonotype was detected ten times or more. Its matching antigen is unknown. Sequencing libraries for TCR beta were prepared with iRepertoire HTBI primers and Arm-PCR of CDR3 regions. In the source study's methods: The samples included 62 TRBV and about 13 TRBJ segments. TCRdb re-called the multiplex PCR reads through MiXCR, storing one row per CDR3 protein. These V and J calls are TCRdb output, not the study's own analysis. Of about 500,000 distinct CDR3 sequences in the sample, 12% were seen once. The time point: newly diagnosed GD, antithyroid drugs for less than 3 months. The TCR library was prepared using RNA isolated from PBMCs. These records were also assigned to another study, of T cells in Graves' hyperthyroidism and ophthalmopathy. That report adds: Each patient was aged 18 to 65 and had newly diagnosed hyperthyroidism of under 2 months' duration. Clinical symptoms, serum thyroxine, TRAb, thyroid ultrasound and orbital computed tomography informed diagnoses.

The source of this sequence is a woman in her 30s with Graves disease. The chain combines TRBV15 with TRBJ1-1; no clear D gene. This specimen consisted of peripheral blood mononuclear cells (PBMCs), obtained at new diagnosis, from a patient treated with antithyroid drugs. The DNA for the CDR3 is TGTGCCACCAGCAGAGATTCCAGCACATACTACCTGAACACTGAAGCTTTCTTT. Amino acids: CATSRDSSTYYLNTEAFF.